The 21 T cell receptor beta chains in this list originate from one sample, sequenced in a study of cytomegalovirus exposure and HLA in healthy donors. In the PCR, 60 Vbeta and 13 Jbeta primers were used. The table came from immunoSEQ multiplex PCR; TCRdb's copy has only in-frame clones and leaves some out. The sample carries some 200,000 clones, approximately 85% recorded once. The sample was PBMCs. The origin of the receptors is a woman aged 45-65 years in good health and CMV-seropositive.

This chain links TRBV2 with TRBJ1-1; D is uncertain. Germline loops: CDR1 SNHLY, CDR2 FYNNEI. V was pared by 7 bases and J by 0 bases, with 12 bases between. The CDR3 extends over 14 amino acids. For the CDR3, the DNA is TGTGCCAGCACCTTACAGATCTTGAACACTGAAGCTTTCTTT. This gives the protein CASTLQILNTEAFF.

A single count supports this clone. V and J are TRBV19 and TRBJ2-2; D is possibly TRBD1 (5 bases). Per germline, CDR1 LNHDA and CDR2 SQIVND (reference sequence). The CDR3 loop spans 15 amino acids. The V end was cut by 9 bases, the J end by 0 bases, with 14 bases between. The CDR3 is CASHSRQTNTGELFF. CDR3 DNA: TGTGCCAGCCATTCACGACAGACGAACACCGGGGAGCTGTTTTTT.

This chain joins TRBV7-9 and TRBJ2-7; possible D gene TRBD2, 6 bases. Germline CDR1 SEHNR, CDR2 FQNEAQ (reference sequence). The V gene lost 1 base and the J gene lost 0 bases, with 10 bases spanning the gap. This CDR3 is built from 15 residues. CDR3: CASSLGGLSSYEQYF. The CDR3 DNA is TGTGCCAGCAGCTTAGGGGGACTCAGCTCCTACGAGCAGTACTTC.

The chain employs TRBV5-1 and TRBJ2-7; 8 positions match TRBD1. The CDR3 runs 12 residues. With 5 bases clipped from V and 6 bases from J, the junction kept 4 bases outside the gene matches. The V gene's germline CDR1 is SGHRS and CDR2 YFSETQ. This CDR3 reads CASSYTGGEQYF. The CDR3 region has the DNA TGCGCCAGCAGTTATACAGGGGGCGAGCAGTACTTC.

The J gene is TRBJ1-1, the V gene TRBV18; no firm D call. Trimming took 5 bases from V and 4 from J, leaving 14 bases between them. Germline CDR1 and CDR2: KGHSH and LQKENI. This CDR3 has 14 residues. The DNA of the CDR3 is TGTGCCAGCTCAGCCCTCGGGAGTGGCACTGAAGCTTTCTTT. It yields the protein CASSALGSGTEAFF.

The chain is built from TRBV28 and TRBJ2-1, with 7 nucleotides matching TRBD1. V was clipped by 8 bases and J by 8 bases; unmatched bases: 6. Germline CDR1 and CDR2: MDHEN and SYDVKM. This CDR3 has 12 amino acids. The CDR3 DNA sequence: TGTGCCAGCGTTAACAGGGGCCATGAGCAGTTCTTC. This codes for CASVNRGHEQFF.

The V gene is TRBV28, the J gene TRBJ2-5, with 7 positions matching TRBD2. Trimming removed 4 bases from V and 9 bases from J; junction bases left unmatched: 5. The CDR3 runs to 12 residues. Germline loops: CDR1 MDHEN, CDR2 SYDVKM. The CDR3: CASSSSRGAQYF. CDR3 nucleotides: TGTGCCAGCAGTTCGAGCCGGGGGGCCCAGTACTTC.

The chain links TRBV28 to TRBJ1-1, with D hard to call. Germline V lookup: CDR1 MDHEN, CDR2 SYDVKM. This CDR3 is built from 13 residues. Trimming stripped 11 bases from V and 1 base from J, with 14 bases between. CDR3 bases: TGTGCCCTCAGCGGGCCCCGGAACACTGAAGCTTTCTTT. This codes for CALSGPRNTEAFF.

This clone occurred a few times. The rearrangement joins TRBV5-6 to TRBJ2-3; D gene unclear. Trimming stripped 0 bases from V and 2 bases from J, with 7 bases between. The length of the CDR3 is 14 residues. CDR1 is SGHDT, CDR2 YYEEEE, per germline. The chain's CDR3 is CASSLALSTDTQYF. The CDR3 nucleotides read TGTGCCAGCAGCTTGGCCCTCTCCACAGATACGCAGTATTTT.

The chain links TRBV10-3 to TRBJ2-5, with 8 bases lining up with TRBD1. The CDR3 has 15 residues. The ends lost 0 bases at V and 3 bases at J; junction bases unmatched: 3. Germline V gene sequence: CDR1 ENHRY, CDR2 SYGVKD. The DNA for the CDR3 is TGTGCCATCAGTGAGTCCTCGACAGGGGAAGAGACCCAGTACTTC. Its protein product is CAISESSTGEETQYF.

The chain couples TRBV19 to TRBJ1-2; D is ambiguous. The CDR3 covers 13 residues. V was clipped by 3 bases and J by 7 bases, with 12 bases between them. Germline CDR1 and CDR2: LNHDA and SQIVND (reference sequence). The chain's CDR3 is CASSMLTAAGYTF. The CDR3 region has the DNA TGTGCCAGTAGTATGCTCACGGCGGCTGGCTACACCTTC.

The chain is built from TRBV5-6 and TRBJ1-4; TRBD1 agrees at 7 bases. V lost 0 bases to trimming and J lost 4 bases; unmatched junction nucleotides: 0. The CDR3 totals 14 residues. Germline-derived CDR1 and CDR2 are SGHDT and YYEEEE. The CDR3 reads CASSLGQGNEKLFF. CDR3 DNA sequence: TGTGCCAGCAGCTTGGGACAGGGTAATGAAAAACTGTTTTTT.

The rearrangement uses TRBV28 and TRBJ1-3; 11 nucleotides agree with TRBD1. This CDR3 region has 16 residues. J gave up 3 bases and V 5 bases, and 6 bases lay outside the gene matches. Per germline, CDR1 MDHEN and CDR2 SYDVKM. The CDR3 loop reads CASSQRTGGFGNTIYF. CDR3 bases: TGTGCCAGCAGTCAACGGACAGGGGGCTTTGGAAACACCATATATTTT.

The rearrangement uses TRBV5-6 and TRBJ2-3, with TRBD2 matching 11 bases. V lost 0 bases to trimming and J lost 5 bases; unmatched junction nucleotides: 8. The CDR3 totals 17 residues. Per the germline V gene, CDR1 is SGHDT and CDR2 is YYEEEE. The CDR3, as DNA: TGTGCCAGCAGCTTGGAACTAGCGGGGGTTGTCGGAGATACGCAGTATTTT. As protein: CASSLELAGVVGDTQYF.

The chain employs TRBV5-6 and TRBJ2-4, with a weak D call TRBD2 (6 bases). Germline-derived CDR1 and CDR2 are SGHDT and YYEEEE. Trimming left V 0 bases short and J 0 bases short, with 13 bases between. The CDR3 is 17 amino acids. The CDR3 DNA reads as TGTGCCAGCAGCTTGGCCGTGCAGGGACTAGCCAAAAACATTCAGTACTTC. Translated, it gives CASSLAVQGLAKNIQYF.

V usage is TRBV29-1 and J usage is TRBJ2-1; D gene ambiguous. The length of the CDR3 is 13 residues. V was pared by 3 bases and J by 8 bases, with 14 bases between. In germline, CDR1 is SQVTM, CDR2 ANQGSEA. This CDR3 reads CSVDRLEIYEQFF. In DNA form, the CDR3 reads TGCAGCGTTGATAGGCTAGAGATCTATGAGCAGTTCTTC.

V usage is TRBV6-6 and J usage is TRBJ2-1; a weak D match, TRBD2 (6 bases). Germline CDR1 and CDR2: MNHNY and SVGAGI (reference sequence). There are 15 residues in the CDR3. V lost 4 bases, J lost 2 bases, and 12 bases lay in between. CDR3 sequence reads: CASSSAGLPYNEQFF. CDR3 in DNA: TGTGCCAGCAGTTCTGCGGGGTTACCCTACAATGAGCAGTTCTTC.

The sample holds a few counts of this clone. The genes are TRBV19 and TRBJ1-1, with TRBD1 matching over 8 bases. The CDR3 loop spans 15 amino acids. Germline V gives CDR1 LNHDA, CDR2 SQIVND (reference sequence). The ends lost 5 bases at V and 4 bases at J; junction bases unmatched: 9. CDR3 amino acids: CASSSPGQVLTEAFF. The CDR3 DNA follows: TGTGCCAGTAGTTCCCCGGGACAGGTTCTCACTGAAGCTTTCTTT.

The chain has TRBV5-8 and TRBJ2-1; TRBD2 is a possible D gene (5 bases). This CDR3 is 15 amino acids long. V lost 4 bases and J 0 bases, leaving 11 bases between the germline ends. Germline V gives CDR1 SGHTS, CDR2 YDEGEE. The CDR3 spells CASSLSESSYNEQFF. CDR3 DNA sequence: TGTGCCAGCAGCCTTAGCGAGAGCTCCTACAATGAGCAGTTCTTC.

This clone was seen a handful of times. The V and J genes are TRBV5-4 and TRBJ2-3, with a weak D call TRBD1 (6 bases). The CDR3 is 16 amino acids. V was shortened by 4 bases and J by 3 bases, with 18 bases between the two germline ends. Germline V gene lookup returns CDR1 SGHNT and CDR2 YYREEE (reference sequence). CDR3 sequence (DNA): TGTGCCAGCAGCCTTGCGGGCCCTCAGGGGACAGATACGCAGTATTTT. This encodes CASSLAGPQGTDTQYF.

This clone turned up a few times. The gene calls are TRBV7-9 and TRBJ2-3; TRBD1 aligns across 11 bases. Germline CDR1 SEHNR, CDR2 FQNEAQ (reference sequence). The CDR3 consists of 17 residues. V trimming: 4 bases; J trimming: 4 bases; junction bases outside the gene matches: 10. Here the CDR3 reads CASSSFGQGARADTQYF. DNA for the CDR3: TGTGCCAGCAGCTCATTCGGACAGGGGGCGAGGGCAGATACGCAGTATTTT.